The 19 T cell receptor beta chains below all came from one sample that was sequenced in a study of blood T cell repertoires in COVID-19. TCRdb's table, derived via immunoSEQ multiplex PCR, lists solely in-frame clones and lacks some. The sample records 120,000 or so clones, 60% to 80% being singletons. Sequencing was performed on peripheral blood. These receptors originate from an elderly woman with active or convalescent COVID-19.

In nucleotides, the CDR3 is TGTGCCAGCAGCTTGGCGCGGGACAGGGGTGACACTGAAGCTTTCTTT. It translates to CASSLARDRGDTEAFF. J is TRBJ1-1 and V is TRBV5-4, with 10 nucleotides matching TRBD1. Per germline, CDR1 SGHNT and CDR2 YYREEE (reference sequence). V lost 0 bases, J lost 3 bases, and 5 bases stayed unmatched. This CDR3 spans 16 amino acids.

The rearrangement joins TRBV10-3 to TRBJ2-1; tentatively, D is TRBD1 (6 bases). Germline values: CDR1 ENHRY, CDR2 SYGVKD. Trimming removed 0 bases at V and 7 bases at J, with 10 bases between. This CDR3 spans 14 amino acids. CDR3 loop: CAISESAGTNEQFF. The CDR3 coding sequence is TGTGCCATCAGTGAGTCGGCAGGGACAAATGAGCAGTTCTTC.

The chain combines TRBV7-3 with TRBJ2-2; D unclear. The ends were cut back, 3 bases at V and 0 bases at J, with 5 bases in the middle. Germline CDR1 reads SGHTA; CDR2 reads FQGTGA. This CDR3 is 14 amino acids long. The CDR3 sequence: CASSFTANTGELFF. The CDR3 coding sequence is TGTGCCAGCAGCTTTACAGCGAACACCGGGGAGCTGTTTTTT.

This clone was picked up one time. Different DNA sequences within this sample yield the same CDR3. The chain recombines TRBV12-3 or TRBV12-4 with TRBJ1-1, with 8 nucleotides matching TRBD1. After removal of 5 bases from V and 3 bases from J, the junction contained 2 bases not matched to a gene. CDR3 length: 13 amino acids. Here the CDR3 DNA reads TGTGCCAGCAGTCTACAGGGGGACACTGAAGCTTTCTTT. Its translation is CASSLQGDTEAFF.

The rearrangement uses TRBV5-5 and TRBJ2-7; no firm D call. V shed 0 bases and J shed 3 bases, with 10 bases lying between them. This CDR3 region has 14 residues. Per germline, CDR1 SGHKS and CDR2 YYEKEE (reference sequence). The CDR3 loop is CASSLVVYSYEQYF. CDR3 coding DNA: TGTGCCAGCAGCTTGGTTGTTTATAGCTACGAGCAGTACTTC.

The chain links TRBV3-1 (or the pseudogene TRBV3-2) to TRBJ1-1; no reliable D call. CDR3 length: 13 residues. Looked up from germline, CDR1 is LGHDT and CDR2 is YNNKEL (reference sequence). Trimming removed 3 bases at V and 4 bases at J, with 9 bases between. CDR3 DNA sequence: TGTGCCAGCAGCCAGGCTTCTGGCACTGAAGCTTTCTTT. Its protein product is CASSQASGTEAFF.

V and J are TRBV2 and TRBJ1-5, with D possibly being TRBD1 (6 bases). The germline V gene has CDR1 SNHLY and CDR2 FYNNEI. CDR3 length: 15 amino acids. Trimming shortened V by 8 bases and J by 0 bases, and 14 bases separated the two germline ends. DNA for the CDR3: TGTGCCAGCCGACGGACAGCAGCTAGCAATCAGCCCCAGCATTTT. Protein product: CASRRTAASNQPQHF.

V and J are TRBV9 and TRBJ2-5; 11 positions match TRBD1. CDR1 is SGDLS, CDR2 YYNGEE, per germline. V shed 5 bases, J shed 5 bases, and the junction held 11 bases outside the gene matches. This CDR3 comprises 16 residues. The CDR3 bases are TGTGCCAGCAGTTCCGGGACAGGGGGGTTCGGGGAGACCCAGTACTTC. Translation gives CASSSGTGGFGETQYF.

The rearrangement joins TRBV7-9 to TRBJ1-4; tentative D call: TRBD1 (6 bases). Per germline, CDR1 SEHNR and CDR2 FQNEAQ (reference sequence). The V gene lost 2 bases and the J gene lost 8 bases, with 12 bases spanning the gap. CDR3 size: 14 residues. The CDR3 DNA sequence: TGTGCCAGCAGCTTACAGGGGCCTGGGGAAAAACTGTTTTTT. It translates to CASSLQGPGEKLFF.

The chain uses TRBV4-1 and TRBJ2-1; 7 bases fit TRBD1. This CDR3 is built from 14 residues. Germline CDR1 MGHRA, CDR2 YSYEKL. V trimming: 4 bases; J trimming: 7 bases; junction bases outside the gene matches: 7. The CDR3 sequence is CASSRGNRGNEQFF. The CDR3 nucleotides read TGCGCCAGCAGCCGAGGGAACAGGGGAAATGAGCAGTTCTTC.

The V and J genes are TRBV24-1 and TRBJ2-5, with 7 bases fitting TRBD1. Germline lookup yields CDR1 KGHDR and CDR2 SFDVKD. CDR3 size: 14 residues. The V segment lost 5 bases and the J segment 2 bases; nucleotides outside the gene matches: 4. The CDR3 DNA reads as TGTGCCACCAGTGGCCGGGACAGACAAGAGACCCAGTACTTC. The encoded protein is CATSGRDRQETQYF.

The chain has TRBV30 and TRBJ1-2; the match to TRBD1 covers 10 bases. CDR1 and CDR2 (germline): GTSNPN, SVGIG (reference sequence). This CDR3 is 17 amino acids long. Germline trimming cut 2 bases from V and 7 bases from J; bases unmatched to any gene: 16. The CDR3 coding sequence is TGTGCCTGGAGTCCGATCCGGGACAGGGGCTATGTCGGTGGCTACACCTTC. Encoded protein: CAWSPIRDRGYVGGYTF.

The chain is built from TRBV2 and TRBJ2-7, with no clear D. CDR1 is SNHLY, CDR2 FYNNEI, per germline. V gave up 4 bases and J gave up 1 base, with 8 bases separating them. This CDR3 region has 13 residues. As DNA, the CDR3 is TGTGCCAGCAGTGTCGCGGTGTCCTACGAGCAGTACTTC. As protein: CASSVAVSYEQYF. The whole variable domain, filled in from reference TRBV2 and TRBJ2-7, reads EPEVTQTPSHQVTQMGQEVILRCVPISNHLYFYWYRQILGQKVEFLVSFYNNEISEKSEIFDDQFSVERPDGSNFTLKIRSTKLEDSAMYFCASSVAVSYEQYFGPGTRLTVT.

Comment on this clone: At one boundary the junction diverges from the germline segment, which might be a read error. This chain connects TRBV6-5 to TRBJ2-5; 12 nucleotides match TRBD2. The CDR3 consists of 16 residues. Germline V gene data show CDR1 as MNHEY and CDR2 as SVGAGI. CDR3 region: CASRYLGGLAGQGWYF. CDR3 bases: TGTGCCAGCAGATACTTAGGGGGACTAGCGGGCCAAGGATGGTACTTC.

The V call is TRBV7-9, the J call TRBJ2-3; 7 bases are a match to TRBD1. There are 16 residues in the CDR3. Unmatched junction bases numbered 11, after V lost 6 bases and J lost 2 bases. The V gene's germline CDR1 is SEHNR and CDR2 FQNEAQ (reference sequence). Here the CDR3 reads CASSSQGPLSTDTQYF. CDR3 DNA: TGTGCCAGCAGTTCACAGGGGCCCTTGTCCACAGATACGCAGTATTTT.

The chain is built from TRBV6-1 and TRBJ2-5; 8 bases fit TRBD1. Looked up from germline, CDR1 is MNHNS and CDR2 is SASEGT. The CDR3 covers 16 residues. J was trimmed by 4 bases and V by 3 bases; bases with no gene match: 10. CDR3 in DNA: TGTGCCAGCAGTGACCGACAGGGGCGATTATTAGAGACCCAGTACTTC. It specifies CASSDRQGRLLETQYF.

The chain uses TRBV19 and TRBJ2-7; 8 bases agree with TRBD2. Trimming cost V 5 bases and J 1 base; bases outside gene matches: 7. Germline assignment: CDR1 LNHDA and CDR2 SQIVND (reference sequence). The CDR3 sequence is 15 residues long. The CDR3 loop reads CASSRGGTRSYEQYF. The CDR3 DNA reads TGTGCCAGTAGTCGGGGGGGCACGCGATCCTACGAGCAGTACTTC. Using reference TRBV19 and TRBJ2-7 for the parts outside the CDR3, the full variable domain is DGGITQSPKYLFRKEGQNVTLSCEQNLNHDAMYWYRQDPGQGLRLIYYSQIVNDFQKGDIAEGYSVSREKKESFPLTVTSAQKNPTAFYLCASSRGGTRSYEQYFGPGTRLTVT.

The V gene is TRBV18, the J gene TRBJ2-5, with a weak D call TRBD2 (5 bases). The CDR3 runs 13 residues. Deletions cut 3 bases from V and 1 base from J, with 6 bases between. Germline lookup yields CDR1 KGHSH and CDR2 LQKENI. CDR3 sequence (DNA): TGTGCCAGCTCACCGGCGGGCCAAGAGACCCAGTACTTC. Its protein product is CASSPAGQETQYF.

J is TRBJ2-1 and V is TRBV7-6; D unresolved. This CDR3 has 18 residues. CDR1 and CDR2 (germline): SGHVS, FNYEAQ. V lost 1 base to trimming and J lost 0 bases, with 16 bases between them. CDR3 loop: CASSLELRRLNSYNEQFF. The CDR3 DNA is TGTGCCAGCAGCTTAGAGCTGAGGCGGCTGAACTCCTACAATGAGCAGTTCTTC. The whole variable domain, remainder taken from reference TRBV7-6 and TRBJ2-1, is GAGVSQSPRYKVTKRGQDVALRCDPISGHVSLYWYRQALGQGPEFLTYFNYEAQQDKSGLPNDRFSAERPEGSISTLTIQRTEQRDSAMYRCASSLELRRLNSYNEQFFGPGTRLTVL.